Below, 5 T cell receptor beta chains from the same sample are listed, as sequenced in a study of cytotoxic CD8 clonotypes in ibrutinib-treated CLL. This table comes from immunoSEQ multiplex PCR, and its TCRdb copy is limited to in-frame clones, with some not included. The table includes 45,000 or so clones, over 60% detected once. The sample consisted of PBMCs, taken after 12 months of ibrutinib treatment. All receptors derive from a human donor with chronic lymphocytic leukemia.

The V and J genes are TRBV18 and TRBJ2-5, with TRBD1 as a possible D gene (6 bases). Germline values: CDR1 KGHSH, CDR2 LQKENI. Trimming shortened V by 0 bases and J by 0 bases, and 11 bases separated the two germline ends. This CDR3 contains 16 residues. CDR3 in amino acids: CASSPPRQGNQETQYF. As DNA, the CDR3 is TGTGCCAGCTCACCACCCCGCCAGGGGAACCAAGAGACCCAGTACTTC.

This clone appeared a few times. The gene calls are TRBV4-2 and TRBJ1-2, with 9 bases aligning to TRBD1. V lost 4 bases and J lost 3; bases outside the gene matches: 3. CDR3 length: 14 residues. Germline V gene data show CDR1 as LGHNA and CDR2 as YNFKEQ. The CDR3 region is CASSPRTGDYGYTF. The CDR3 DNA follows: TGTGCCAGCAGCCCTAGGACAGGGGACTATGGCTACACCTTC.

The sample holds a few counts of this clone. This chain joins TRBV10-1 and TRBJ1-1; 7 nucleotides agree with TRBD1. CDR1 is WNHNN and CDR2 is SYGVQD in the germline V gene (reference sequence). The ends lost 10 bases at V and 5 bases at J; junction bases unmatched: 7. This CDR3 contains 12 residues. CDR3 sequence: CANAIRGTEAFF. The CDR3 DNA is TGCGCCAACGCCATCAGGGGGACTGAAGCTTTCTTT.

The genes are TRBV2 and TRBJ1-4; D is undetermined. The germline V gene has CDR1 SNHLY and CDR2 FYNNEI. The CDR3 runs 17 residues. V lost 3 bases and J lost 0, with 14 bases in between. The CDR3 protein is CASSDPLDGATNEKLFF. CDR3 nucleotides: TGTGCCAGCAGTGACCCCCTGGACGGTGCAACTAATGAAAAACTGTTTTTT.

The chain recombines TRBV29-1 with TRBJ1-2, with D perhaps matching TRBD1 (6 bases). Trimming removed 0 bases at V and 1 base at J, with 21 bases between. From germline, CDR1 is SQVTM and CDR2 ANQGSEA. This CDR3 is built from 18 residues. CDR3 in amino acids: CSVEDRGRGRGGNYGYTF. The CDR3 DNA reads TGCAGCGTTGAAGATCGGGGCAGGGGAAGGGGCGGTAACTATGGCTACACCTTC.